The clone carrying this T cell receptor (beta chain) was picked up a small number of times. This record comes from a study of early T cells in non-severe SARS-CoV-2 infection. Background on the study: From unsorted whole blood, bulk RNA was sequenced, and the chains remained unpaired.

Looked up from germline, CDR1 is SNHLY and CDR2 is FYNNEI. This CDR3 contains 11 residues. Trimming left V 3 bases short and J 5 bases short, with 4 bases between. In the library, individual cDNA molecules carried attached unique molecular identifiers. TCRdb analysed the 5' RACE reads with MiXCR anew, one entry per CDR3 protein. This sample has 25,000 to 35,000 distinct CDR3 sequences, with roughly 7% found just once. This TCR derives from an adult who was a healthcare worker with PCR-confirmed SARS-CoV-2 infection or an uninfected control (not recorded which). Material for sequencing was whole blood. The chain has TRBV2 and TRBJ2-5; D gene unclear. The DNA of the CDR3 is TGTGCCAGCAGTGATATGGAGACCCAGTACTTC. This gives the protein CASSDMETQYF.